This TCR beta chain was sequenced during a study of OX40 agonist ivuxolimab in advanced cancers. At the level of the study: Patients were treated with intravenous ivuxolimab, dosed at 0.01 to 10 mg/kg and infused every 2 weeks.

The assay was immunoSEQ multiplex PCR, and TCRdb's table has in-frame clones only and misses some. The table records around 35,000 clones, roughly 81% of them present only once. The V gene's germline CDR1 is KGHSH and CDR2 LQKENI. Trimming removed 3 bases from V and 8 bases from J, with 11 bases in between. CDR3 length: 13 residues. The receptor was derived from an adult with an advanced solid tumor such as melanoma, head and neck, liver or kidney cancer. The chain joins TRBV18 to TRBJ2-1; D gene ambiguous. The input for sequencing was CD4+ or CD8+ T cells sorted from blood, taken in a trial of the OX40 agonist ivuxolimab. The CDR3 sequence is CASSPLRSDEQFF. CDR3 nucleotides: TGTGCCAGCTCACCTTTACGCAGCGATGAGCAGTTCTTC.